Listed here are 32 T cell receptor beta chains from one sample, sequenced in a study of T-cell memory formation after mild COVID-19. From the 5' RACE reads, TCRdb called clonotypes with MiXCR, one entry per CDR3 protein. In the table there are hundreds of thousands of distinct CDR3 sequences, roughly 21% of which are singletons. The sample consisted of PBMCs or a T cell subset sorted from them (not recorded which). These receptors were obtained from an adult woman who had mild COVID-19 (a few samples of this study predate the infection). Cell type and time point are not known.

V is TRBV30 and J is TRBJ2-3; D call uncertain. The CDR3 sequence is 11 residues long. CDR1 GTSNPN and CDR2 SVGIG come from the germline V gene (reference sequence). Deletions cut 5 bases from V and 6 bases from J, with 9 bases between. The CDR3 coding sequence is TGTGCCTGGGATATATCGGATACGCAGTATTTT. Translating gives CAWDISDTQYF.

The chain employs TRBV12-3 or TRBV12-4 and TRBJ1-1; D unresolved. This CDR3 is 13 amino acids long. Trimming took off 2 bases at V and 4 bases at J, with 8 bases between the two ends. In nucleotides, the CDR3 is TGTGCCAGCAGTTTAAGTGGGATCACTGAAGCTTTCTTT. Translating gives CASSLSGITEAFF.

V and J are TRBV30 and TRBJ2-7, with a tentative D call TRBD2 (6 bases). The CDR3 is 13 residues long. In germline, CDR1 is GTSNPN, CDR2 SVGIG (reference sequence). Trimming shortened V by 4 bases and J by 0 bases, and 10 bases separated the two germline ends. In DNA form, the CDR3 reads TGTGCCTGGACGGGACTGGCCTCCTACGAGCAGTACTTC. It translates to CAWTGLASYEQYF.

The CDR3 DNA reads as TGCAGCGTAGAGCCGGGACAGGGGTACGAGCAGTACTTC. Residues: CSVEPGQGYEQYF. The V gene is TRBV29-1, the J gene TRBJ2-7, with 10 bases lining up with TRBD1. The CDR3 totals 13 residues. The germline CDR1 and CDR2 sequences are SQVTM and ANQGSEA. V lost 6 bases to trimming and J lost 4 bases; unmatched junction nucleotides: 6.

This clonotype was detected only a few times. The V gene is TRBV2, the J gene TRBJ1-1; no reliable D call. Trimming removed 4 bases from V and 7 bases from J, with 13 bases in between. The germline V gene has CDR1 SNHLY and CDR2 FYNNEI. The CDR3 is 13 residues long. The CDR3 nucleotides are TGTGCCAGCAGTGTACAGTCCTGGGATGAAGCTTTCTTT. Residues: CASSVQSWDEAFF.

This chain uses TRBV5-1 with TRBJ2-3; 7 bases line up with TRBD1. The CDR3 runs to 15 residues. The junction had 4 bases not matched to a gene; V was cut back by 3 bases and J by 0 bases. CDR1 SGHRS and CDR2 YFSETQ come from the germline V gene. The CDR3 DNA reads TGCGCCAGCAGCTGGGACAGCAGGAGCACAGATACGCAGTATTTT. Protein product: CASSWDSRSTDTQYF.

This clonotype was found a few times. This sequence joins TRBV29-1 and TRBJ1-1; 8 bases are shared with TRBD1. This CDR3 has 13 residues. Per germline, CDR1 SQVTM and CDR2 ANQGSEA. V was clipped by 6 bases and J by 6 bases; unmatched bases: 9. The CDR3 DNA reads TGCAGCGTCGGGACAGGTCCAACCGCTGAAGCTTTCTTT. Translation gives CSVGTGPTAEAFF.

This clonotype was picked up a small number of times. The V call is TRBV24-1, the J call TRBJ1-2; 7 nucleotides line up with TRBD1. This CDR3 is built from 18 residues. CDR1 and CDR2 from the germline V gene are KGHDR and SFDVKD. V was clipped by 2 bases and J by 4 bases; unmatched bases: 15. CDR3 protein: CATSDSISGDSRAYGYTF. The CDR3 DNA is TGTGCCACCAGTGATTCTATCTCGGGGGACAGCCGAGCCTATGGCTACACCTTC.

The chain employs TRBV12-3 or TRBV12-4 and TRBJ2-3; D remains unclear. CDR3 length equals 15 residues. Trimming removed 1 base at V and 2 bases at J, with 10 bases between. The CDR3 sequence is CASSLGVIATDTQYF. CDR3 nucleotide sequence: TGTGCCAGCAGTTTAGGGGTGATTGCCACAGATACGCAGTATTTT.

The table lists this clonotype with many counts. The chain recombines TRBV25-1 with TRBJ1-1; D gene unclear. CDR3 length: 12 residues. The V end lost 9 bases, the J end lost 6 bases, and 14 bases lay between the germline ends. The germline gives CDR1 MGHDK, CDR2 SYGVNS. As DNA, the CDR3 is TGTGCCAGTCAAGAGGGTTTCGCTGAAGCTTTCTTT. As protein: CASQEGFAEAFF. The variable domain in full, with the rest retrieved from reference TRBV25-1 and TRBJ1-1, is EADIYQTPRYLVIGTGKKITLECSQTMGHDKMYWYQQDPGMELHLIHYSYGVNSTEKGDLSSESTVSRIRTEHFPLTLESARPSHTSQYLCASQEGFAEAFFGQGTRLTVV.

The rearrangement uses TRBV19 and TRBJ1-2, with D hard to call. V was trimmed by 7 bases and J by 6 bases, leaving 12 bases between them. Germline CDR1 is LNHDA and CDR2 is SQIVND (reference sequence). CDR3 length: 12 residues. The chain's CDR3 is CASTYGYDGYTF. The CDR3 DNA follows: TGTGCCAGTACCTACGGATATGATGGCTACACCTTC.

This clonotype was counted at least ten times. The chain carries TRBV5-1 and TRBJ2-2; 8 bases match TRBD2. This CDR3 region has 15 residues. Germline-derived CDR1 and CDR2 are SGHRS and YFSETQ. The V and J ends lost 0 bases and 6 bases, in that order; junction bases with no gene match: 4. The CDR3 region is CASSLEAGVPGELFF. The CDR3 region has the DNA TGCGCCAGCAGCTTGGAAGCGGGGGTTCCCGGGGAGCTGTTTTTT.

In its sample, this clonotype was seen many times. This chain connects TRBV24-1 to TRBJ1-2; no definite D call. Trimming pared 2 bases from V and 5 bases from J, leaving 11 bases between. The CDR3 sequence is 14 residues long. The germline gives CDR1 KGHDR, CDR2 SFDVKD. The CDR3 region is CATSDSPSLYGYTF. The CDR3 DNA reads as TGTGCCACCAGTGATTCCCCCTCTCTTTATGGCTACACCTTC.

This clonotype was observed a few times. CDR3 DNA: TGTGCCAGCAGTTTCGTTGGTAGTGGAGGTATCTTAAGCAATCAGCCCCAGCATTTT. Amino acids: CASSFVGSGGILSNQPQHF. The chain recombines TRBV12-3 or TRBV12-4 with TRBJ1-5; unclear D gene. Trimming pared 3 bases from V and 1 base from J, leaving 22 bases between. CDR3 length equals 19 residues.

The table lists this clonotype with a few counts. The V and J genes are TRBV4-1 and TRBJ2-1, with 13 bases that match TRBD2. This CDR3 is 16 amino acids long. V lost 4 bases to trimming and J lost 7 bases; unmatched junction nucleotides: 7. The germline gives CDR1 MGHRA, CDR2 YSYEKL. CDR3 amino acids: CASSPYGLAGENEQFF. CDR3 DNA sequence: TGCGCCAGCAGCCCCTACGGACTAGCGGGGGAAAATGAGCAGTTCTTC.

The rearrangement links TRBV5-1 to TRBJ1-1; 8 nucleotides match TRBD1. V lost 0 bases to trimming and J lost 3 bases; unmatched junction nucleotides: 4. CDR3 length equals 15 residues. Germline V gives CDR1 SGHRS, CDR2 YFSETQ. CDR3 nucleotides: TGCGCCAGCAGCTTGGAGGGACAGGACTACACTGAAGCTTTCTTT. It codes for CASSLEGQDYTEAFF.

The V and J genes are TRBV19 and TRBJ2-7; D is possibly TRBD1 (6 bases). There are 16 residues in the CDR3. CDR1 and CDR2 from the germline V gene are LNHDA and SQIVND (reference sequence). Trimming left V 3 bases short and J 1 base short, with 16 bases between. As DNA, the CDR3 is TGTGCCAGTAGTATTTCAGGACAGAAGGGTTCCTACGAGCAGTACTTC. Residues: CASSISGQKGSYEQYF.

In this sample, this clonotype turned up a few times. V and J are TRBV6-2 or TRBV6-3 and TRBJ2-3; D tentatively reads TRBD1 or TRBD2 (7 bases each). Germline assignment: CDR1 MNHEY and CDR2 SVGEGT. The CDR3 length is 16 residues. Trimming stripped 0 bases from V and 1 base from J, with 11 bases between. CDR3 sequence (DNA): TGTGCCAGCAGTTACTCCCCAGGGGGGGGCACAGATACGCAGTATTTT. Amino acid sequence: CASSYSPGGGTDTQYF.

This chain uses TRBV18 with TRBJ2-5; D call uncertain. Germline-derived CDR1 and CDR2 are KGHSH and LQKENI. V was clipped by 8 bases and J by 3 bases, with 13 bases between them. The CDR3 spans 13 residues. CDR3 in amino acids: CASLQAREETQYF. As DNA, the CDR3 is TGTGCCAGCCTTCAAGCTCGAGAAGAGACCCAGTACTTC.

The chain links TRBV24-1 to TRBJ2-3; D is possibly TRBD1 (6 bases). Per germline, CDR1 KGHDR and CDR2 SFDVKD. This CDR3 is built from 13 residues. V shed 12 bases and J shed 1 base, with 13 bases lying between them. The CDR3 nucleotides read TGTGCCGCCAAGACAGGAGGCACAGATACGCAGTATTTT. It codes for CAAKTGGTDTQYF.

The chain employs TRBV7-2 and TRBJ2-7; unclear D gene. This CDR3 region has 16 residues. CDR1 is SGHTA, CDR2 FQGNSA, per germline. V lost 5 bases to trimming and J lost 0 bases, with 17 bases between them. CDR3 in DNA: TGTGCCAGCAGCGCTAGAATAGGCTATCTCTCCTACGAGCAGTACTTC. As protein: CASSARIGYLSYEQYF.

This clonotype was observed a handful of times. The V gene is TRBV5-5, the J gene TRBJ1-2; 12 bases agree with TRBD1. J was trimmed by 5 bases and V by 5 bases; bases with no gene match: 13. Germline-derived CDR1 and CDR2 are SGHKS and YYEKEE (reference sequence). The CDR3 is made up of 17 amino acids. Here the CDR3 DNA reads TGTGCCAGCAGAGCGACCGGGACAGGGGGCAGAAGTTATGGCTACACCTTC. Its protein product is CASRATGTGGRSYGYTF.

The table lists this clonotype with a few counts. This chain uses TRBV12-3 or TRBV12-4 with TRBJ1-1, with D tentatively TRBD1 (5 bases). The CDR3 loop spans 12 amino acids. V dropped 5 bases and J dropped 7 bases, with 11 bases sitting between them. DNA for the CDR3: TGTGCCAGCAGTCTCGACAGACTTGAAGCTTTCTTT. Protein product: CASSLDRLEAFF.

This clonotype was recorded a few times. The V and J genes are TRBV9 and TRBJ2-2; a weak D match, TRBD1 (6 bases). The germline CDR1 and CDR2 sequences are SGDLS and YYNGEE. Trimming took off 3 bases at V and 6 bases at J, with 15 bases between the two ends. This CDR3 spans 15 amino acids. In nucleotides, the CDR3 is TGTGCCAGCAGCGGAAAAACAGGGAAGGCCGGGGAGCTGTTTTTT. Translating it yields CASSGKTGKAGELFF.

The table lists this clonotype with a few counts. This chain connects TRBV29-1 to TRBJ2-1, with a tentative D call TRBD2 (5 bases). V was cut by 0 bases and J by 8 bases, with 11 bases left in between. Per the germline V gene, CDR1 is SQVTM and CDR2 is ANQGSEA. The CDR3 extends over 13 amino acids. The CDR3 DNA follows: TGCAGCGTTGAAGAACAACGGCGGGATGAGCAGTTCTTC. Protein: CSVEEQRRDEQFF.

The gene calls are TRBV27 and TRBJ2-7; 8 bases agree with TRBD1. With 5 bases clipped from V and 2 bases from J, the junction kept 5 bases outside the gene matches. Germline assignment: CDR1 MNHEY and CDR2 SMNVEV (reference sequence). This CDR3 contains 14 residues. The CDR3 region has the DNA TGTGCCAGCAGTCTGAGGGGACAGGCCTACGAGCAGTACTTC. This sequence encodes CASSLRGQAYEQYF.

The V call is TRBV6-1, the J call TRBJ1-1; no definite D call. Trimming removed 8 bases at V and 3 bases at J, with 13 bases between. CDR3 size: 13 residues. CDR1 is MNHNS, CDR2 SASEGT, per germline. The CDR3 loop is CASRKESDTEAFF. The DNA for the CDR3 is TGTGCCAGCCGGAAGGAGTCGGACACTGAAGCTTTCTTT.

This clonotype has only a few counts. The rearrangement joins TRBV9 to TRBJ1-2; possible D gene TRBD1, 5 bases. Germline CDR1 SGDLS, CDR2 YYNGEE. CDR3 length: 14 residues. V lost 6 bases and J lost 6, with 18 bases in between. Here the CDR3 DNA reads TGTGCCAGCACCTCCTTCCGCCAGGGCCATGGCTACACCTTC. Protein: CASTSFRQGHGYTF.

This clonotype was counted only a few times. The chain employs TRBV6-6 and TRBJ2-7; D is perhaps TRBD2 (5 bases). Germline loops: CDR1 MNHNY, CDR2 SVGAGI (reference sequence). V shed 2 bases and J shed 9 bases, with 14 bases lying between them. This CDR3 spans 13 amino acids. In DNA form, the CDR3 reads TGTGCCAGCAGTTACAGAGGAGGATTAGGGCAGTACTTC. Encoded protein: CASSYRGGLGQYF.

In this sample, this clonotype turned up a few times. The chain joins TRBV15 to TRBJ2-1, with D perhaps matching TRBD2 (6 bases). Germline CDR1 is LNHNV and CDR2 is YYDKDF (reference sequence). The CDR3 has 15 amino acids. V dropped 3 bases and J dropped 0 bases, with 9 bases sitting between them. This CDR3 reads CATSRSSASYNEQFF. In DNA form, the CDR3 reads TGTGCCACCAGCAGGTCTAGCGCCTCCTACAATGAGCAGTTCTTC.

The sample holds a few counts of this clonotype. The chain joins TRBV5-4 to TRBJ2-2, with a weak D call TRBD2 (5 bases). The CDR3 length is 14 residues. The V end was cut by 0 bases, the J end by 7 bases, with 10 bases between. Per germline, CDR1 SGHNT and CDR2 YYREEE (reference sequence). CDR3 DNA: TGTGCCAGCAGCTTGGTTGGGGAGCACGGGGAGCTGTTTTTT. Translating gives CASSLVGEHGELFF. The variable domain in full, completed from reference TRBV5-4 and TRBJ2-2, reads ETGVTQSPTHLIKTRGQQVTLRCSSQSGHNTVSWYQQALGQGPQFIFQYYREEENGRGNFPPRFSGLQFPNYSSELNVNALELDDSALYLCASSLVGEHGELFFGEGSRLTVL.

CDR3 DNA sequence: TGCGCCAGCAGCTTGGACGTGGGGGGGCCGGTCGAGCAGTACTTC. As protein: CASSLDVGGPVEQYF. The chain links TRBV5-1 to TRBJ2-7; possibly TRBD2 for D (7 bases). This CDR3 spans 15 amino acids. V lost 0 bases, J lost 6 bases, and 16 bases lay in between. The germline V gene encodes CDR1 SGHRS and CDR2 YFSETQ.